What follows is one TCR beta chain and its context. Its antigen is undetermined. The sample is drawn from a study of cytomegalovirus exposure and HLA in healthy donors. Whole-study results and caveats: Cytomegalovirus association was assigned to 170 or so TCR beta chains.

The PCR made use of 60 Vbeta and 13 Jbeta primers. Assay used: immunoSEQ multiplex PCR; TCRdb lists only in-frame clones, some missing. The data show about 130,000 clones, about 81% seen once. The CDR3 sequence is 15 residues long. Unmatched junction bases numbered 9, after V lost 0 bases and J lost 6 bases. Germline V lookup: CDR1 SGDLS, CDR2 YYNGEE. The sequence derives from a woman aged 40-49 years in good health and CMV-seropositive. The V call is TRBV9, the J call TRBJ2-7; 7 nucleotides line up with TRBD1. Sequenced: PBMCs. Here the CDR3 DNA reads TGTGCCAGCAGCGTAGCCCCTTGGACAGGTCGCGAGCAGTACTTC. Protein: CASSVAPWTGREQYF. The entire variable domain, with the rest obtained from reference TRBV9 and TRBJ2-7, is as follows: DSGVTQTPKHLITATGQRVTLRCSPRSGDLSVYWYQQSLDQGLQFLIQYYNGEERAKGNILERFSAQQFPDLHSELNLSSLELGDSALYFCASSVAPWTGREQYFGPGTRLTVT.